This TCR beta chain originates from a study of PD-L1 blockade in urothelial cancer listed by TCRdb under 2017. Background on the whole study: Therapy was started at some point between 2012 and 2014 for all patients, and atezolizumab 1,200 mg was administered intravenously every 3 weeks. Durable clinical benefit was achieved by nine patients but not by the remaining 20. About 90% of the roughly 30 patients were identified as males with urothelial cancer of bladder origin, and a prior smoking history was reported by 18 of 29 patients. Blood samples yielded a median of roughly 150,000 T cells and around 80,000 unique TCRs, with median clonality roughly 0.085. TCR sequencing covered pretreatment tumor samples and matched, serially collected peripheral blood taken before and after atezolizumab treatment. In the same patients who had TCR sequencing, pretreatment tumors also underwent whole exome sequencing and RNA sequencing. The study, an exploratory multi-omic analysis, examined somatic, immune and clinical correlates of response to PD-L1 blockade with atezolizumab in urothelial cancer. Durable clinical benefit meant progression-free survival longer than 6 months, and TCR features were also tested against progression-free and overall survival. Blood samples were analyzed at two time points: 3 weeks after treatment start (second dose) and 6 weeks after treatment start. Twenty-nine patients had pretreatment blood TCR-seq, approximately 24 had at least one posttreatment blood collection, and approximately 24 had tumor TCR-seq. Patients had an ECOG performance status of 0 or 1 and had received between 0 and 3 prior chemotherapy regimens.

A total of some 30 patients with locally advanced or metastatic urothelial carcinoma, treated at Memorial Sloan Kettering on a trial protocol, made up the cohort. Peripheral blood mononuclear cells were collected from each patient pretreatment and during treatment, giving between 1 and 8 total time points per patient. The Qiagen DNeasy Blood extraction kit was used to purify genomic DNA from total PBMCs and from tumor samples. PBMCs were collected pretreatment and during treatment, and were isolated and stored as previously described. The germline V gene encodes CDR1 SGHRS and CDR2 YFSETQ. The CDR3 runs 15 amino acids, cysteine and phenylalanine included. Only the CDR3 part of the read is kept: 45 bases, read in frame from the first base. The V and J ends are trimmed by 0 bases and 2 bases, leaving 11 bases between them. Synthetic TCR analog templates were spiked into each PCR so that absolute template abundance could be estimated from read counts. Using the immunoSEQ assay, TCRbeta CDR3 regions were amplified from genomic DNA with bias-controlled V and J gene primers. Sequencing of rearranged TCRbeta segments was performed at approximately 20X coverage. In the authors' own workflow: Clustering was used to correct sequencing errors, and CDR3s were annotated against IMGT to assign V, D and J genes. Only productive TCRbeta rearrangements were used in downstream analyses, excluding out-of-frame or stop-codon sequences. Clonality was calculated as one minus the Shannon entropy normalized by the log of the number of unique productive sequences. Clones differing between time points or between blood and tumor were identified by Fisher's exact test with Benjamini-Hochberg correction at adjusted p below 0.01. TCRdb obtained this table from immuneACCESS and retained in-frame rearrangements with V and J assigned. These tables miss some clones; where compared with another copy, unresolved V genes account for less than half of the shortfall, and the remainder is unexplained. That table gives V, J and clone size, and the DNA gave D and trimming. This sample gives 55,000 or so clones in total; over 75% of them show up just once. In total, the top ten clones hold 5% to 6% of the sample.

Note on this clone: The antigen this receptor binds is unknown. Per-nucleotide qualities are absent, and no much larger clonotype sits a single base away.

Results the study describes overall, beyond this receptor: Improved progression-free and overall survival was associated with having pretreatment peripheral blood TCR clonality below the median. Because the sample size was small (n of about 27) and many of the analyses were exploratory, the results are meant to be hypothesis-generating. At 3 weeks after the start of treatment, tumor-associated TCR clones in peripheral blood had expanded more in patients with durable benefit (n ≈ 22, p = 0.022).

This receptor chain uses TRBV5-1 and TRBJ1-1; no D gene call is confident. This receptor was identified in a man between 35 and 55 years old with urothelial cancer. Sequenced material: PBMCs, taken around atezolizumab (anti-PD-L1) treatment. The sequence in DNA is TGCGCCAGCAGCTTGGCGTTCGGTAGTAACACTGAAGCTTTCTTT. This gives the protein CASSLAFGSNTEAFF. With the portions outside the CDR3 filled from the reference TRBV5-1 and TRBJ1-1 genes, the complete variable region becomes KAGVTQTPRYLIKTRGQQVTLSCSPISGHRSVSWYQQTPGQGLQFLFEYFSETQRNKGNFPGRFSGRQFSNSRSEMNVSTLELGDSALYLCASSLAFGSNTEAFFGQGTRLTVV.